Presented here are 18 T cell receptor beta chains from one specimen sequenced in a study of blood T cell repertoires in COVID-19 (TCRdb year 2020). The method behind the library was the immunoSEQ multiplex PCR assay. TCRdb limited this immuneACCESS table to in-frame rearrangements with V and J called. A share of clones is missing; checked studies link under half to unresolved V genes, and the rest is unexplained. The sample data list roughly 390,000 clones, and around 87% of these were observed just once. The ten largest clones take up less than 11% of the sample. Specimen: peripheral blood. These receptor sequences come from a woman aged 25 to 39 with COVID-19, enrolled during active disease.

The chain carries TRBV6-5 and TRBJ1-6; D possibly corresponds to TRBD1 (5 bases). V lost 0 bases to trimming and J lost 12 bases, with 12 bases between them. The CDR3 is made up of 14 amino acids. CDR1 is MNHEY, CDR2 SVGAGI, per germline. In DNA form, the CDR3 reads TGTGCCAGCAGTTACTCGAACGAGCAGGGACCCCTCCACTTT. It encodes CASSYSNEQGPLHF.

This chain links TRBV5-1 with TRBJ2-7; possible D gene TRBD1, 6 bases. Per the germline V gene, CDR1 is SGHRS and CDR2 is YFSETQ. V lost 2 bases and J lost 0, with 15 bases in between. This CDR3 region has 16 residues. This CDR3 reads CASSFTDRPSSYEQYF. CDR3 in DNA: TGCGCCAGCAGCTTTACTGACAGGCCCAGCTCCTACGAGCAGTACTTC.

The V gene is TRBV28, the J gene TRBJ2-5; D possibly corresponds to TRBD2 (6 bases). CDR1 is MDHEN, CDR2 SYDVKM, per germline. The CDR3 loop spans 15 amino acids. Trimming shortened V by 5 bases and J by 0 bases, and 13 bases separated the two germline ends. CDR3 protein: CASSRLAGYQETQYF. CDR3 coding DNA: TGTGCCAGCAGTCGCCTGGCGGGATACCAAGAGACCCAGTACTTC.

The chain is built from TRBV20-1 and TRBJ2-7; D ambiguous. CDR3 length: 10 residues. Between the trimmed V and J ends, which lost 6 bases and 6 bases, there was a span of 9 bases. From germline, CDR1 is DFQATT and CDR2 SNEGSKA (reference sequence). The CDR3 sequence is CSAARGEQYF. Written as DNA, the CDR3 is TGCAGTGCCGCACGAGGCGAGCAGTACTTC.

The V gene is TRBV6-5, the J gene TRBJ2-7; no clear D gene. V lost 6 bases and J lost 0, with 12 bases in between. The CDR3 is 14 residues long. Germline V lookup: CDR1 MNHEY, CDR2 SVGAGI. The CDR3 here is CASSPRVHSYEQYF. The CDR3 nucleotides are TGTGCCAGCAGCCCCCGGGTGCACTCCTACGAGCAGTACTTC.

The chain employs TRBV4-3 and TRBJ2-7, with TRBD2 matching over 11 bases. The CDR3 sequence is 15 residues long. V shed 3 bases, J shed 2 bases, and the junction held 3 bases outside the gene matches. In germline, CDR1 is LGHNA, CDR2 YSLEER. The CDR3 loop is CASSHRLAGTYEQYF. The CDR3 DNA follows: TGCGCCAGCAGCCACAGACTAGCGGGAACCTACGAGCAGTACTTC.

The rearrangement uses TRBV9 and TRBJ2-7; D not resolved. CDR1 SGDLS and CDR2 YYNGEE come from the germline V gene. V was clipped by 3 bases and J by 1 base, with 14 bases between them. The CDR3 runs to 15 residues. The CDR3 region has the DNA TGTGCCAGCAGCGGCGGTTTGAGTCCTTCCTACGAGCAGTACTTC. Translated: CASSGGLSPSYEQYF. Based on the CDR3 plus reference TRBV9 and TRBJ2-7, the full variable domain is DSGVTQTPKHLITATGQRVTLRCSPRSGDLSVYWYQQSLDQGLQFLIQYYNGEERAKGNILERFSAQQFPDLHSELNLSSLELGDSALYFCASSGGLSPSYEQYFGPGTRLTVT.

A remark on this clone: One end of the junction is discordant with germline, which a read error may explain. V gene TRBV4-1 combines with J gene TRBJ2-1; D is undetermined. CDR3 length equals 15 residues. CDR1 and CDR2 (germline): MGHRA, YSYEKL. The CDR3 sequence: CASSEDSWASDEQFF. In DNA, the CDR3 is TGCGCCAGCAGCGAAGACTCCTGGGCGTCCGATGAGCAGTTCTTC.

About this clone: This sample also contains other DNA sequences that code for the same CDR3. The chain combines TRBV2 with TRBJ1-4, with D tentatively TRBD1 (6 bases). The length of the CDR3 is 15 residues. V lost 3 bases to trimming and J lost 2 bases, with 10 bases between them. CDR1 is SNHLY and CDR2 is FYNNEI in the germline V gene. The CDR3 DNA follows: TGTGCCAGCAGTGATTTGAGGGGGACTAATGAAAAACTGTTTTTT. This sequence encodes CASSDLRGTNEKLFF.

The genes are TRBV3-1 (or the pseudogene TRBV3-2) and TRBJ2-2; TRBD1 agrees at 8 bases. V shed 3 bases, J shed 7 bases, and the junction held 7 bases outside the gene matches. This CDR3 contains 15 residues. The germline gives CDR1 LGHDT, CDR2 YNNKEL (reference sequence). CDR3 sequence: CASSQLDRANGELFF. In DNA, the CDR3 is TGTGCCAGCAGCCAGCTGGACAGGGCCAACGGGGAGCTGTTTTTT.

The CDR3 is CASSRDSSAGELFF. CDR3 DNA: TGTGCCAGCAGCCGGGACTCCTCAGCGGGGGAGCTGTTTTTT. The V and J genes are TRBV7-2 and TRBJ2-2; D is perhaps TRBD2 (6 bases). The CDR3 consists of 14 residues. CDR1 SGHTA and CDR2 FQGNSA come from the germline V gene. V lost 5 bases to trimming and J lost 8 bases, with 15 bases between them. Full variable domain (missing parts from reference TRBV7-2 and TRBJ2-2): GAGVSQSPSNKVTEKGKDVELRCDPISGHTALYWYRQSLGQGLEFLIYFQGNSAPDKSGLPSDRFSAERTGGSVSTLTIQRTQQEDSAVYLCASSRDSSAGELFFGEGSRLTVL.

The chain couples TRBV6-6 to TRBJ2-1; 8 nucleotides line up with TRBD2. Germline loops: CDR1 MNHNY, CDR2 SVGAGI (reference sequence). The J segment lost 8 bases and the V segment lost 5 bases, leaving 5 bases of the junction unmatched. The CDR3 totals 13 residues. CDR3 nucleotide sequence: TGTGCCAGCAGTCGGGGGGGTAAATATGAGCAGTTCTTC. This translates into CASSRGGKYEQFF.

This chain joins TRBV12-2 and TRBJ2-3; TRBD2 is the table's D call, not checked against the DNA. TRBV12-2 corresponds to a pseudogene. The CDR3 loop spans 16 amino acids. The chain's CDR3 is CASRSAQLAGPDTQYF. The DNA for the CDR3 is TGTGCAAGTCGCTCCGCCCAACTAGCGGGACCAGATACGCAGTATTTT.

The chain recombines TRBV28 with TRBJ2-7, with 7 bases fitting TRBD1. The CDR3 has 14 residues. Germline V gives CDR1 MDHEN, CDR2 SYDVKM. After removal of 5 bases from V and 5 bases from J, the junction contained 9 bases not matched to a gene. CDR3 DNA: TGTGCCAGCAGTCAAGACAGGGTAGGGGACGAGCAGTACTTC. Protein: CASSQDRVGDEQYF.

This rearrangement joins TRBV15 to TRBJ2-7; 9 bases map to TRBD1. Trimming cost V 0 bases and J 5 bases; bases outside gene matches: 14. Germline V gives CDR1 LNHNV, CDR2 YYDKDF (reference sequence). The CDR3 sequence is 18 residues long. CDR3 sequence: CATSREAPGTGIFDEQYF. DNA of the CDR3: TGTGCCACCAGCAGAGAGGCCCCCGGGACAGGGATTTTCGACGAGCAGTACTTC.

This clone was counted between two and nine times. CDR3 nucleotides: TGTGCCAGCAGCTTGGTGACAGTAGGGCTCTACGAGCAGTACTTC. Its protein is CASSLVTVGLYEQYF. The genes are TRBV5-8 and TRBJ2-7; tentative D call: TRBD1 (5 bases). Germline V CDR1 and CDR2: SGHTS, YDEGEE. The CDR3 runs 15 residues. The V end lost 0 bases, the J end lost 3 bases, and 13 bases lay between the germline ends.

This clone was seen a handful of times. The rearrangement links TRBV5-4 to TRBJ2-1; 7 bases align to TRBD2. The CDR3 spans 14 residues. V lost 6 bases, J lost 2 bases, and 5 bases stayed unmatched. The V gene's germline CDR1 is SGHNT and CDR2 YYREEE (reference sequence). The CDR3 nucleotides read TGTGCCAGCACTTCAAGCGGGGCCTACAATGAGCAGTTCTTC. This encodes CASTSSGAYNEQFF.

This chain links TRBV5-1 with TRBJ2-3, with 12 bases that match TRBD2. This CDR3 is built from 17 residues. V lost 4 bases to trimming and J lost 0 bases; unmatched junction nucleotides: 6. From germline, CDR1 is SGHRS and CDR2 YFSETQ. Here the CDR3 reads CASSLVGTSGSTDTQYF. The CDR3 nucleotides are TGCGCCAGCAGCCTAGTAGGGACTAGCGGGAGCACAGATACGCAGTATTTT.